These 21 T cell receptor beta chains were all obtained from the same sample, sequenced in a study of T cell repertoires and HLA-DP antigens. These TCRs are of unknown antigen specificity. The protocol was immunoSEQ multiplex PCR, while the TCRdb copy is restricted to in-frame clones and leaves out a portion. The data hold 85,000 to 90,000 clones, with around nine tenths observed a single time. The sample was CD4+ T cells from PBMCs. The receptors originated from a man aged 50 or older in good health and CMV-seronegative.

CDR3 sequence: CASSLFEVKDLRTSGFNEQFF. CDR3 in DNA: TGTGCCAGCAGTTTATTTGAGGTGAAAGATCTACGGACTAGCGGGTTTAATGAGCAGTTCTTC. The chain combines TRBV28 with TRBJ2-1; 11 nucleotides line up with TRBD2. The CDR3 contains 21 residues. V gave up 1 base and J gave up 7 bases; unmatched junction bases: 21. Per the germline V gene, CDR1 is MDHEN and CDR2 is SYDVKM.

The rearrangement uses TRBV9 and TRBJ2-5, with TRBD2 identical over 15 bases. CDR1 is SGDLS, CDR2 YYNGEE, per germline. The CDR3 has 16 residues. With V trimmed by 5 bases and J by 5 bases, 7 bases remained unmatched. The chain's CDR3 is CASSRTSGRAMETQYF. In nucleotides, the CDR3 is TGTGCCAGCAGTCGGACTAGCGGGAGGGCCATGGAGACCCAGTACTTC.

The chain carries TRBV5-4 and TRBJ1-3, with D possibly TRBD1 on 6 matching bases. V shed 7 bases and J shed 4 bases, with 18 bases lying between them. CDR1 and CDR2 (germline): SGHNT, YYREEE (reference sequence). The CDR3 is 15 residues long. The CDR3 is CASSQQGLLGNTIYF. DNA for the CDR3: TGTGCCAGCTCTCAACAGGGCCTTCTCGGAAACACCATATATTTT.

CDR3 bases: TGTGCCAGTAGTATGACTAGCGGGGGGGTTAGCACAGATACGCAGTATTTT. Its protein is CASSMTSGGVSTDTQYF. The chain combines TRBV19 with TRBJ2-3; 14 nucleotides match TRBD2. The trim removed 3 bases at V and 0 bases at J, leaving 2 bases unmatched. Germline assignment: CDR1 LNHDA and CDR2 SQIVND (reference sequence). This CDR3 is built from 17 residues.

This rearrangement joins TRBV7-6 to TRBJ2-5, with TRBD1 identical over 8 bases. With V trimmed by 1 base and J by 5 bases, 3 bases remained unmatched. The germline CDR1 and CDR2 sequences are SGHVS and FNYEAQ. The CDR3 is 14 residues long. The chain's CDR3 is CASSLGTGRETQYF. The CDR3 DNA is TGTGCCAGCAGCTTAGGGACAGGGAGGGAGACCCAGTACTTC.

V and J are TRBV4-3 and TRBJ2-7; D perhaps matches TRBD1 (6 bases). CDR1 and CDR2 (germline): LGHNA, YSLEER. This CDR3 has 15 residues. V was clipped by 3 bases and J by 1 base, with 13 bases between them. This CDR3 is CASSHLVGGSYEQYF. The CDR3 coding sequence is TGCGCCAGCAGCCACCTCGTAGGGGGTTCCTACGAGCAGTACTTC.

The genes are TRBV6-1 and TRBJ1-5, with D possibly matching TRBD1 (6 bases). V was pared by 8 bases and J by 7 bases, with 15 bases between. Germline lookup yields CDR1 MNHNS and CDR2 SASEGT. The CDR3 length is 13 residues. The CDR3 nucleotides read TGTGCCAGCTGGGGGCTGAGAGAGCAGCCCCAGCATTTT. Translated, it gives CASWGLREQPQHF.

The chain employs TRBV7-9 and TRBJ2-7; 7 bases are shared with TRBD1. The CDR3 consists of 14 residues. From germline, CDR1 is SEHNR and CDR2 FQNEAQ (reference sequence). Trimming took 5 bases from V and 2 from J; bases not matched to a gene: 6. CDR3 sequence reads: CASSPRTGAYEQYF. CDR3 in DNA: TGTGCCAGCAGCCCTAGGACAGGAGCCTACGAGCAGTACTTC.

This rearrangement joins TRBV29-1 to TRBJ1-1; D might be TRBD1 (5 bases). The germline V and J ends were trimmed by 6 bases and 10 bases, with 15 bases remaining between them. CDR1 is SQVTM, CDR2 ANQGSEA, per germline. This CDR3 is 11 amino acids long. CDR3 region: CSVQWGDRAFF. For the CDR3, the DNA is TGCAGCGTCCAGTGGGGGGACCGAGCTTTCTTT.

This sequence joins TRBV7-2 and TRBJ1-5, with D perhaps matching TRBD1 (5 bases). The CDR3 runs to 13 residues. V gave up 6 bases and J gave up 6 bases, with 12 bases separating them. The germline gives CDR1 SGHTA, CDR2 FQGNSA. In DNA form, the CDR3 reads TGTGCCAGCAGTTTACGGGGGACTCAGCCCCAGCATTTT. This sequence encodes CASSLRGTQPQHF.

CDR3 sequence: CASSQATPGPSRPDTQYF. The CDR3 coding sequence is TGCGCCAGCAGCCAAGCTACCCCGGGTCCCAGCCGACCAGATACGCAGTATTTT. The J gene is TRBJ2-3, the V gene TRBV4-3, with D hard to call. This CDR3 contains 18 residues. The ends were cut back, 1 base at V and 4 bases at J, with 21 bases in the middle. Germline V gene lookup returns CDR1 LGHNA and CDR2 YSLEER.

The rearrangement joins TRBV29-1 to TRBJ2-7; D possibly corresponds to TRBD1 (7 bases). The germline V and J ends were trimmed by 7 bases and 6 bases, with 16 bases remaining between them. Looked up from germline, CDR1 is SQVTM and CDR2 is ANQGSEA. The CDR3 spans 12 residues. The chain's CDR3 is CSATTGTGEQYF. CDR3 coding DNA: TGCAGCGCCACGACAGGGACTGGCGAGCAGTACTTC.

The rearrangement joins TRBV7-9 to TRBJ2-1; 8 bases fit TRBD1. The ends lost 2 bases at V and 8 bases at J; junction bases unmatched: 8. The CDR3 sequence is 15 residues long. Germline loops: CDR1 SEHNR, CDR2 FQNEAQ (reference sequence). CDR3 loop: CASSLWGQESDEQFF. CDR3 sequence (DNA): TGTGCCAGCAGCTTATGGGGACAGGAGTCCGATGAGCAGTTCTTC. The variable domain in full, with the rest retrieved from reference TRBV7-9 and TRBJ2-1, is DTGVSQNPRHKITKRGQNVTFRCDPISEHNRLYWYRQTLGQGPEFLTYFQNEAQLEKSRLLSDRFSAERPKGSFSTLEIQRTEQGDSAMYLCASSLWGQESDEQFFGPGTRLTVL.

In DNA form, the CDR3 reads TGTGCCTGGAGGGACAGGGTATTTGGCTACACCTTC. It translates to CAWRDRVFGYTF. The chain combines TRBV30 with TRBJ1-2; 8 bases match TRBD1. The CDR3 sequence is 12 residues long. J gave up 7 bases and V 3 bases, and 4 bases lay outside the gene matches. Germline assignment: CDR1 GTSNPN and CDR2 SVGIG (reference sequence).

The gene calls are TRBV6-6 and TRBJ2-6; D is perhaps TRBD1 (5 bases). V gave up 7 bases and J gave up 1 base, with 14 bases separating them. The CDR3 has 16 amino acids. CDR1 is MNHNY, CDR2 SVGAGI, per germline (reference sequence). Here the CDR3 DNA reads TGTGCCAGCACCTTACTGACAGCATCTGGGGCCAACGTCCTGACTTTC. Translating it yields CASTLLTASGANVLTF.

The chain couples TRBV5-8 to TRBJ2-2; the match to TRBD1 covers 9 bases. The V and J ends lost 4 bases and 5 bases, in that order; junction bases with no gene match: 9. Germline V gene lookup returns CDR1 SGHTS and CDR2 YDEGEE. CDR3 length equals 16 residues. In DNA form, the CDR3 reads TGTGCCAGCAGCCCATTGGACAGGGGTTGGACCGGGGAGCTGTTTTTT. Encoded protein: CASSPLDRGWTGELFF.

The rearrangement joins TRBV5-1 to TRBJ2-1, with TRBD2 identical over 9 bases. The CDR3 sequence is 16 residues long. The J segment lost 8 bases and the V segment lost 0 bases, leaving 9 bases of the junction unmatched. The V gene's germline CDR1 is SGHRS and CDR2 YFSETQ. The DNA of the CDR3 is TGCGCCAGCAGCTTGGGGGCGGGAGGGATTGTCGATGAGCAGTTCTTC. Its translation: CASSLGAGGIVDEQFF.

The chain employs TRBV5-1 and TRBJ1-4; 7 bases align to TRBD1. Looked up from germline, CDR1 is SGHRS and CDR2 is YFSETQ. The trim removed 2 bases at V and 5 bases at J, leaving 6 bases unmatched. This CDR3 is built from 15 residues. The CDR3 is CASSFQGERNEKLFF. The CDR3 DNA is TGCGCCAGCAGCTTTCAGGGGGAGAGGAATGAAAAACTGTTTTTT.

The CDR3 sequence is CASTWGVGTGNEQFF. Here the CDR3 DNA reads TGTGCCAGCACCTGGGGAGTCGGGACAGGGAATGAGCAGTTCTTC. V gene TRBV5-6 combines with J gene TRBJ2-1; 9 bases agree with TRBD1. The CDR3 has 15 residues. The J segment lost 7 bases and the V segment lost 6 bases, leaving 11 bases of the junction unmatched. The germline CDR1 and CDR2 sequences are SGHDT and YYEEEE.

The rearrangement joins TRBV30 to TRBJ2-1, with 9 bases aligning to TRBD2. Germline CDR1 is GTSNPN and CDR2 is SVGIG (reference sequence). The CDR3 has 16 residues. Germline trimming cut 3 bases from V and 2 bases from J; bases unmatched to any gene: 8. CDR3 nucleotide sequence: TGTGCCTGGAGCACCATAGCGGGAGTAACCTACAATGAGCAGTTCTTC. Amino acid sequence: CAWSTIAGVTYNEQFF.

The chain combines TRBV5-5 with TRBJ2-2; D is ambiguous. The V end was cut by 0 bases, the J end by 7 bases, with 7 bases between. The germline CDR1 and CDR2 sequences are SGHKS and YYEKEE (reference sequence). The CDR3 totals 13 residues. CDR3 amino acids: CASSLAWGGELFF. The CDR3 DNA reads TGTGCCAGCAGCTTGGCTTGGGGCGGGGAGCTGTTTTTT. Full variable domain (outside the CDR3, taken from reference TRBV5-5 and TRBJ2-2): DAGVTQSPTHLIKTRGQQVTLRCSPISGHKSVSWYQQVLGQGPQFIFQYYEKEERGRGNFPDRFSARQFPNYSSELNVNALLLGDSALYLCASSLAWGGELFFGEGSRLTVL.